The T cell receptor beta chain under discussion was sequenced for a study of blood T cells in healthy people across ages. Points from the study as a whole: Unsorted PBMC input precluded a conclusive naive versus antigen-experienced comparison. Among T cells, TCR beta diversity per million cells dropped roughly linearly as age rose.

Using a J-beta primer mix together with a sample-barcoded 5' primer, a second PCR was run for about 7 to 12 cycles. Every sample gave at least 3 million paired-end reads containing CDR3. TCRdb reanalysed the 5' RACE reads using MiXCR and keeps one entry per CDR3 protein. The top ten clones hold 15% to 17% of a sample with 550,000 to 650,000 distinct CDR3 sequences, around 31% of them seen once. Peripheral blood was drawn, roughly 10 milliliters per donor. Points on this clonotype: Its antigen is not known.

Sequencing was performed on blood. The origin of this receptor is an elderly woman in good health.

CDR3 nucleotides: TGCAGTGCTAGTACGGCTAGTGGGGCCACAGATACGCAGTATTTT. As protein: CSASTASGATDTQYF. This chain connects TRBV20-1 to TRBJ2-3; maybe TRBD1 (5 bases). Germline V CDR1 and CDR2: DFQATT, SNEGSKA (reference sequence). There are 15 residues in the CDR3. The V end was cut by 3 bases, the J end by 2 bases, with 15 bases between.